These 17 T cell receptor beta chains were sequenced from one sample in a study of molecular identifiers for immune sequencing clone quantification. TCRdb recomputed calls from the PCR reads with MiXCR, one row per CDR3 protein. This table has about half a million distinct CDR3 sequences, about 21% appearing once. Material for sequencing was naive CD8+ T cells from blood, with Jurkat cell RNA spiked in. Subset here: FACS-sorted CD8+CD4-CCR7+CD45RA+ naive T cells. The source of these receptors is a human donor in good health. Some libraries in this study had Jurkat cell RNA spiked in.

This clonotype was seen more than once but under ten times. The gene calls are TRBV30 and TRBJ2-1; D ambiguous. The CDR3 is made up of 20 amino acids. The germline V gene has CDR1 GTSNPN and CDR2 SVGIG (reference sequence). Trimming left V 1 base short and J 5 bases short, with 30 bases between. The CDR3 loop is CAWSGFGPVYRPVSDNEQFF. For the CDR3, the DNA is TGTGCCTGGAGTGGTTTCGGCCCTGTTTATCGGCCCGTCTCAGACAATGAGCAGTTCTTC.

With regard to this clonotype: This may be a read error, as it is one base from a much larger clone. CDR3 coding DNA: TGCGCCAGCAGCCAAGGGACTAGCCATTACTACGAGCAGCACTTC. Translating gives CASSQGTSHYYEQHF. J is TRBJ2-7 and V is TRBV4-3; 8 bases agree with TRBD2. Germline V gene sequence: CDR1 LGHNA, CDR2 YSLEER. This CDR3 spans 15 amino acids.

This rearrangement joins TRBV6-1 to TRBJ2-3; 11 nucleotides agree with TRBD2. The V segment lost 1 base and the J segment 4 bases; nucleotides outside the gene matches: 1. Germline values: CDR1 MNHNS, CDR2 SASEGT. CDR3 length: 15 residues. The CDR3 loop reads CASSEVAGGPDTQYF. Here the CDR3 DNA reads TGTGCCAGCAGTGAAGTAGCGGGAGGGCCAGATACGCAGTATTTT.

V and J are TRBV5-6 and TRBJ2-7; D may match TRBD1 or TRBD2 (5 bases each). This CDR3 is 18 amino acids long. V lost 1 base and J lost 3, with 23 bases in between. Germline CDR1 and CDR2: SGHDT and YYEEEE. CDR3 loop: CASSLYVLGPTWDYEQYF. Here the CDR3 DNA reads TGTGCCAGCAGCTTGTATGTATTGGGACCCACCTGGGACTACGAGCAGTACTTC.

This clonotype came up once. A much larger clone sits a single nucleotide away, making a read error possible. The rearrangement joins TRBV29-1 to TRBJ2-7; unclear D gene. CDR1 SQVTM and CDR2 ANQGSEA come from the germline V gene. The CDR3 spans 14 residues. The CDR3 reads CSVVFAPSVDERYF. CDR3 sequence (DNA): TGCAGCGTTGTGTTTGCCCCCTCGGTGGACGAGCGGTACTTC.

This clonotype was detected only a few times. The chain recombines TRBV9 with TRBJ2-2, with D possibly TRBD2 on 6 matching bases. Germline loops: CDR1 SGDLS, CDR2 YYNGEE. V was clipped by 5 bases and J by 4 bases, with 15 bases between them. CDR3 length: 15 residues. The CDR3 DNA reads TGTGCCAGCAGTCCCACGGCCGGGGGCACCGGGGAGCTGTTTTTT. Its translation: CASSPTAGGTGELFF.

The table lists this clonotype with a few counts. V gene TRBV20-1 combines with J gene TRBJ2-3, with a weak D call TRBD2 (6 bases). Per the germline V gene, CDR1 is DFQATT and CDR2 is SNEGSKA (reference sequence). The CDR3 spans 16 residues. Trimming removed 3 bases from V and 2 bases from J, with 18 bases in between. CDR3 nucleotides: TGCAGTGCTAGTGACACGTGGGCTAGCGCCACAGATACGCAGTATTTT. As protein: CSASDTWASATDTQYF.

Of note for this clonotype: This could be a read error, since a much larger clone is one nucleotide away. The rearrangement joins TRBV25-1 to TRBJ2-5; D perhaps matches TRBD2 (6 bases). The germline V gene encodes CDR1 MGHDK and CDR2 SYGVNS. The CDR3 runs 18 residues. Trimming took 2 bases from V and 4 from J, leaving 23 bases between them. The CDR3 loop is CASSEIAVGPGRRETQYF. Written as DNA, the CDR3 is TGTGCCAGCAGTGAAATAGCGGTCGGGCCGGGACGGAGAGAGACCCAGTACTTC.

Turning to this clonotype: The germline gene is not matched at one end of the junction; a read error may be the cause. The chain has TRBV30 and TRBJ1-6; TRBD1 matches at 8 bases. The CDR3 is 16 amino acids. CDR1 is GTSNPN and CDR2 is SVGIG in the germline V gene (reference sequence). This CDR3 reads CASPGDRSSYNSPPHF. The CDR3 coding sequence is TGTGCCTCACCGGGGGACAGGAGCTCCTATAATTCACCCCCCCACTTT. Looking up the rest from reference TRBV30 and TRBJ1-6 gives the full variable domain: SQTIHQWPATLVQPVGSPLSLECTVEGTSNPNLYWYRQAAGRGLQLLFYSVGIGQISSEVPQNLSASRPQDRQFILSSKKLLLSDSGFYLCASPGDRSSYNSPPHFGNGTRLTVT.

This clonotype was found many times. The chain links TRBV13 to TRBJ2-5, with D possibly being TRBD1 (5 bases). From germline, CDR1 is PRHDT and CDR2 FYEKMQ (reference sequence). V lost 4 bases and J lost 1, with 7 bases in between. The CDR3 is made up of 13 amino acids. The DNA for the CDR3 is TGTGCCAGCAGCTACAGGAGCCAAGAGACCCAGTACTTC. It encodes CASSYRSQETQYF.

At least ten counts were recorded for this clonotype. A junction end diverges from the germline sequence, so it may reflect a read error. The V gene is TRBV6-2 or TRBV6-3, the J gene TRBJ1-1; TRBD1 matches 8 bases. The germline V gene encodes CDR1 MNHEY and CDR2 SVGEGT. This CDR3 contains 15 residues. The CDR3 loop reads CASSNSGGGGTEAFF. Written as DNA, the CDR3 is TGTGCCAGCAGTAACTCAGGGGGCGGAGGCACTGAAGCTTTCTTT.

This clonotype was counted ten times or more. Here the CDR3 DNA reads TGTGCCAGCAGCCCCCGGGACAGAGGATCCTACGAGCAGTACTTC. Amino acid sequence: CASSPRDRGSYEQYF. This chain joins TRBV7-2 and TRBJ2-7, with 7 bases identical to TRBD1. The V gene's germline CDR1 is SGHTA and CDR2 FQGNSA. Losses at the gene ends were 5 bases for V and 1 base for J; bases not matched to a gene: 8. The CDR3 length is 15 residues.

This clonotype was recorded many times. The CDR3 coding sequence is TGTGCCTGGAGCGGGACAGGGTACACCGGGGAGCTGTTTTTT. Translated: CAWSGTGYTGELFF. The chain links TRBV30 to TRBJ2-2; TRBD1 matches at 9 bases. Looked up from germline, CDR1 is GTSNPN and CDR2 is SVGIG (reference sequence). With 3 bases clipped from V and 3 bases from J, the junction kept 2 bases outside the gene matches. The CDR3 has 14 amino acids.

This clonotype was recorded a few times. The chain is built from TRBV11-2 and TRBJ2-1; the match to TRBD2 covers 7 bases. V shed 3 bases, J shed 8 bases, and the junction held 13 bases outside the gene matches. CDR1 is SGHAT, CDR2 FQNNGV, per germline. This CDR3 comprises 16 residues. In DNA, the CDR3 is TGTGCCAGCAGCTTCTTCTTGCTAGCGGAGGGAGATGAGCAGTTCTTC. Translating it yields CASSFFLLAEGDEQFF.

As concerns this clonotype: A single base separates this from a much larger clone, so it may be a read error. This chain's CDR3 is CASSEAIGLVLYERYF. CDR3 DNA: TGTGCCAGCAGTGAAGCGATTGGACTAGTCCTGTACGAGCGGTACTTC. The V call is TRBV2, the J call TRBJ2-7; TRBD2 matches at 7 bases. Germline V gene data show CDR1 as SNHLY and CDR2 as FYNNEI. This CDR3 has 16 amino acids. The variable domain in full, with the rest retrieved from reference TRBV2 and TRBJ2-7, is EPEVTQTPSHQVTQMGQEVILRCVPISNHLYFYWYRQILGQKVEFLVSFYNNEISEKSEIFDDQFSVERPDGSNFTLKIRSTKLEDSAMYFCASSEAIGLVLYERYFGPGTRLTVT.

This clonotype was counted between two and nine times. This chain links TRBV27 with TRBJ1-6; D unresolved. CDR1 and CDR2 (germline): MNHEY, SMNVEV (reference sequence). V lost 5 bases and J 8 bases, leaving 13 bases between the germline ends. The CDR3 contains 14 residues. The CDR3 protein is CASSTTANYSPLHF. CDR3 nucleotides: TGTGCCAGCAGTACGACTGCTAACTATTCACCCCTCCACTTT.

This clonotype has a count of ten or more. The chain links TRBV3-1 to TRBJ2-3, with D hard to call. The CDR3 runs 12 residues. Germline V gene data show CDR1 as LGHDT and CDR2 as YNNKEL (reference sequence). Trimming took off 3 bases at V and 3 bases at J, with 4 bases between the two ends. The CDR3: CASSQQTDTQYF. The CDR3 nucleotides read TGTGCCAGCAGCCAGCAGACAGATACGCAGTATTTT.